Listed below are T cell receptor beta chains from one sample, sequenced in a study of cytomegalovirus exposure and HLA in healthy donors. The table came from immunoSEQ multiplex PCR; TCRdb's copy has only in-frame clones and leaves some out. This sample has 150,000 to 200,000 clones, with about 80% found just once. The sequenced sample was PBMCs. The receptors were sampled from a man younger than 35 in good health and CMV-seronegative. CDR3s include the opening cysteine and the closing phenylalanine or tryptophan.

TRBJ1-1 TRBV2 CASKRGDSTWNTEAFF
TRBJ1-5 TRBV2 CASTKGQEDQPQHF
TRBJ1-5 TRBV7-9 CASSRDTLNQPQHF
TRBJ2-7 TRBV18 CASSRDTYEQYF
TRBJ1-1 TRBV6-6 CASSYSARDTEAFF
TRBJ2-1 TRBV10-1 CASSEIAGEQFF
TRBJ1-5 TRBV12-5 CASARQGYQPQHF
TRBJ1-5 TRBV2 CASSVLDTGNQPQHF
TRBJ1-2 TRBV19 CASSIGEGHTF
TRBJ2-1 TRBV13 CASSLGRGSYNEQFF
TRBJ2-7 TRBV7-8 CASSLGREAYEQYF
TRBJ1-2 TRBV4-1 CASSQDSFATGVPLNGYTF
TRBJ2-2 TRBV9 CASSATSANTGELFF
TRBJ2-2 TRBV7-2 CASSFRGSYGGELFF
TRBJ2-7 TRBV7-8 CASSFSQISYEQYF
TRBJ1-6 TRBV2 CARRTGEDNSPLHF
TRBJ1-2 TRBV4-1 CASSPTGVRGYTF
TRBJ1-5 TRBV30 CAWSNRGAYNQPQHF
TRBJ2-3 TRBV7-3 CASSRTSGGADTQYF
TRBJ2-2 TRBV6-5 CASSYGLAGVGELFF
TRBJ1-1 TRBV5-6 CASSSTGRNTEAFF
TRBJ1-1 TRBV7-9 CASSLGQGLSGNTEAFF
TRBJ1-1 TRBV19 CASSMWAGNTEAFF
TRBJ1-4 TRBV2 CASSGQGGPGTNEKLFF
TRBJ2-7 TRBV6-5 CASSGPGGRAF
TRBJ1-2 TRBV28 CASSPGYGYTF
TRBJ2-5 TRBV14 CASSQGLAGRRPQETQYF
TRBJ2-7 TRBV7-2 CASSLSSLVILAGVGEQYF
TRBJ2-2 TRBV7-9 CASSSNRGQTTGELFF
TRBJ2-3 TRBV25-1 CASSEYRTGGTDTQYF
TRBJ1-6 TRBV5-1 CASSNQQGRESPLHF
TRBJ2-7 TRBV11-3 CASSGAGQEQYF
TRBJ2-2 TRBV30 CAWSAGYNTGELFF
TRBJ2-7 TRBV18 CASSPLTGTGVEQYF
TRBJ1-6 TRBV27 CASNHGHVNSPLHF
TRBJ1-5 TRBV19 CASSKSDRDQPQHF